One sample yielded the 2 T cell receptor beta chains listed below, sequenced in a study of response to subunit inactivated influenza vaccine. MiXCR, run by TCRdb on the RT-PCR reads, gives a single entry per CDR3 protein. The sample holds about half a million distinct CDR3 sequences, 6.5% to 8% seen once. This specimen was PBMCs from blood, taken around 25 months after vaccination. These receptors came from a man between 50 and 70 years old who received an inactivated influenza vaccine.

This clonotype was recorded a few times. CDR3: CASSQDHNRGETQYF. The CDR3 DNA sequence: TGCGCCAGCAGCCAGGATCATAACAGGGGAGAGACCCAGTACTTC. The rearrangement joins TRBV4-1 to TRBJ2-5; TRBD1 matches at 7 bases. Trimming cost V 3 bases and J 4 bases; bases outside gene matches: 8. There are 15 residues in the CDR3. Germline V gives CDR1 MGHRA, CDR2 YSYEKL.

The chain joins TRBV7-2 to TRBJ2-1, with D maybe TRBD1 (6 bases). This CDR3 is built from 13 residues. V was pared by 4 bases and J by 6 bases, with 10 bases between. Germline V gene sequence: CDR1 SGHTA, CDR2 FQGNSA. The chain's CDR3 is CASSSGQFNEQFF. CDR3 nucleotides: TGTGCCAGCAGCTCCGGACAGTTCAATGAGCAGTTCTTC.